The 24 T cell receptor beta chains reported below all come from one sample, sequenced in a study of CD8+ T cells in alopecia areata. Following RNA extraction, reverse transcription yielded cDNA that acted as the sequencing template. Data came from immunoSEQ multiplex PCR; TCRdb stores just in-frame clones and leaves some out. The table shows a few hundred thousand clones, with roughly three fifths occurring only once. The source material was CD8+ T cells sorted from blood. Receptors were obtained from a human donor in good health.

This clone has more than one count but fewer than ten. The chain is built from TRBV5-6 and TRBJ2-7; no definite D call. Germline V gene sequence: CDR1 SGHDT, CDR2 YYEEEE. Trimming shortened V by 3 bases and J by 4 bases, and 8 bases separated the two germline ends. The CDR3 is 12 residues long. In nucleotides, the CDR3 is TGTGCCAGCAGCTCACGGTTGTACGAGCAGTACTTC. Encoded protein: CASSSRLYEQYF.

This sequence joins TRBV6-5 and TRBJ2-1, with 7 nucleotides matching TRBD1. The ends lost 0 bases at V and 4 bases at J; junction bases unmatched: 3. CDR1 is MNHEY and CDR2 is SVGAGI in the germline V gene. This CDR3 spans 15 amino acids. The CDR3 is CASSYSGGDYNEQFF. The CDR3 DNA follows: TGTGCCAGCAGTTACTCAGGGGGCGATTACAATGAGCAGTTCTTC.

In this sample, this clone turned up a few times. The J gene is TRBJ1-5, the V gene TRBV9, with a weak D call TRBD1 (6 bases). V was cut by 4 bases and J by 2 bases, with 13 bases left in between. CDR3 length: 15 residues. Germline V gene lookup returns CDR1 SGDLS and CDR2 YYNGEE. CDR3 bases: TGTGCCAGCAGCCCCCCCGGGGGCGGCAATCAGCCCCAGCATTTT. It encodes CASSPPGGGNQPQHF.

The CDR3 is CATSRVKGEETQYF. The CDR3 coding sequence is TGTGCCACCAGCAGAGTGAAAGGGGAAGAGACCCAGTACTTC. J is TRBJ2-5 and V is TRBV15; the D gene is possibly TRBD1 (5 bases). Per the germline V gene, CDR1 is LNHNV and CDR2 is YYDKDF (reference sequence). The CDR3 runs to 14 residues. Trimming pared 1 base from V and 3 bases from J, leaving 9 bases between.

The V gene is TRBV5-1, the J gene TRBJ2-7; TRBD1 matches 9 bases. From germline, CDR1 is SGHRS and CDR2 YFSETQ. This CDR3 contains 14 residues. Trimming took 3 bases from V and 2 from J; bases not matched to a gene: 3. CDR3 protein: CASSSGQGAYEQYF. The CDR3 DNA reads TGCGCCAGCAGCTCGGGACAGGGCGCCTACGAGCAGTACTTC.

The chain employs TRBV5-1 and TRBJ1-1; D is perhaps TRBD1 (5 bases). This CDR3 is built from 17 residues. Germline CDR1 and CDR2: SGHRS and YFSETQ. The V end lost 7 bases, the J end lost 4 bases, and 26 bases lay between the germline ends. The CDR3 nucleotides are TGCGCCAGCTCCTACGAACCTCGGGGGACCCGGGGCACTGAAGCTTTCTTT. Amino acids: CASSYEPRGTRGTEAFF.

This clone has only a few counts. The chain employs TRBV23-1 and TRBJ1-5; D unresolved. TRBV23-1 is designated an ORF whose function remains uncertain. The CDR3 consists of 15 residues. The V and J ends lost 6 bases and 1 base respectively, with 13 bases between them. Here the CDR3 DNA reads TGCGCCAGCAGCCCCGGGCCAGGCAGCAATCAGCCCCAGCATTTT. Translated: CASSPGPGSNQPQHF.

The rearrangement joins TRBV6-1 to TRBJ2-7, with 9 bases that match TRBD1. CDR1 is MNHNS, CDR2 SASEGT, per germline. V shed 8 bases, J shed 2 bases, and the junction held 7 bases outside the gene matches. CDR3 length: 14 amino acids. The CDR3: CASSDGQGTYEQYF. The CDR3 nucleotides are TGTGCCAGCTCAGACGGACAGGGGACCTACGAGCAGTACTTC.

V gene TRBV13 combines with J gene TRBJ2-7; perhaps TRBD1 as D (6 bases). Trimming pared 5 bases from V and 7 bases from J, leaving 12 bases between. Germline V CDR1 and CDR2: PRHDT, FYEKMQ (reference sequence). The CDR3 runs 12 residues. The CDR3 spells CASSLDRSEQYF. The CDR3 region has the DNA TGTGCCAGCAGCCTAGACAGGAGTGAGCAGTACTTC.

This clone was counted a few times. This chain links TRBV4-1 with TRBJ1-1; D is uncertain. Trimming pared 5 bases from V and 0 bases from J, leaving 10 bases between. CDR1 is MGHRA, CDR2 YSYEKL, per germline. This CDR3 comprises 14 residues. The CDR3 nucleotides are TGCGCCAGCAGCTCGGTAGGGCTGAACACTGAAGCTTTCTTT. Encoded protein: CASSSVGLNTEAFF.

The V call is TRBV27, the J call TRBJ1-1; 8 bases match TRBD1. Germline-derived CDR1 and CDR2 are MNHEY and SMNVEV (reference sequence). The V gene end was trimmed by 3 bases and the J gene end by 5 bases; junction bases not matched to a gene: 2. The length of the CDR3 is 13 residues. This chain's CDR3 is CASSFTGGTEAFF. CDR3 coding DNA: TGTGCCAGCAGTTTTACAGGGGGAACTGAAGCTTTCTTT.

CDR3 DNA: TGTGCCAGCAGTGAAGTGACTAGCGGGGGGCGAAACAATGAGCAGTTCTTC. This codes for CASSEVTSGGRNNEQFF. V and J are TRBV2 and TRBJ2-1; 13 bases fit TRBD2. The CDR3 totals 17 residues. The germline gives CDR1 SNHLY, CDR2 FYNNEI. Unmatched junction bases numbered 5, after V lost 1 base and J lost 5 bases.

The rearrangement links TRBV6-5 to TRBJ2-7; D might be TRBD1 or TRBD2, each matching 5 bases. This CDR3 has 16 amino acids. Trimming cost V 4 bases and J 0 bases, with 16 bases left between them. Germline lookup yields CDR1 MNHEY and CDR2 SVGAGI. Here the CDR3 DNA reads TGTGCCAGCAGTTCCGCAGGGACCTCCAGCTCCTACGAGCAGTACTTC. It codes for CASSSAGTSSSYEQYF.

The table lists this clone with a count of one. The CDR3 loop reads CASSLESNEQFF. DNA of the CDR3: TGTGCCAGCAGCTTAGAGTCCAATGAGCAGTTCTTC. This chain uses TRBV13 with TRBJ2-1; D is undetermined. This CDR3 spans 12 amino acids. The ends were cut back, 1 base at V and 6 bases at J, with 4 bases in the middle. Germline V lookup: CDR1 PRHDT, CDR2 FYEKMQ (reference sequence). Full variable domain (outside the CDR3, taken from reference TRBV13 and TRBJ2-1): AAGVIQSPRHLIKEKRETATLKCYPIPRHDTVYWYQQGPGQDPQFLISFYEKMQSDKGSIPDRFSAQQFSDYHSELNMSSLELGDSALYFCASSLESNEQFFGPGTRLTVL.

This clone was observed a few times. J is TRBJ2-7 and V is TRBV5-1, with 8 bases matching TRBD2. The ends lost 4 bases at V and 0 bases at J; junction bases unmatched: 6. The germline CDR1 and CDR2 sequences are SGHRS and YFSETQ. The CDR3 has 15 amino acids. The CDR3 spells CASSIAGPSSYEQYF. In nucleotides, the CDR3 is TGCGCCAGCAGCATAGCGGGGCCGAGCTCCTACGAGCAGTACTTC.

The chain is built from TRBV29-1 and TRBJ2-1, with 9 bases matching TRBD2. The germline gives CDR1 SQVTM, CDR2 ANQGSEA. V shed 4 bases, J shed 8 bases, and the junction held 9 bases outside the gene matches. This CDR3 has 14 residues. For the CDR3, the DNA is TGCAGCGTTGGGACCGGGACTAGCTCGCATGAGCAGTTCTTC. Its protein is CSVGTGTSSHEQFF.

This clone was detected only a few times. The chain is built from TRBV13 and TRBJ2-7; D call uncertain. CDR1 is PRHDT, CDR2 FYEKMQ, per germline (reference sequence). The CDR3 runs to 13 residues. Between the trimmed V and J ends, which lost 7 bases and 3 bases, there was a span of 13 bases. CDR3 in amino acids: CASTWGRNYEQYF. The CDR3 DNA reads TGTGCCAGCACCTGGGGTAGAAACTACGAGCAGTACTTC.

In this sample, this clone turned up a few times. Here the CDR3 DNA reads TGTGCCAGCAGCTTAGTTCCAGGCGAGCAGTACTTC. Protein sequence: CASSLVPGEQYF. This chain links TRBV7-9 with TRBJ2-7; the D is unclear. This CDR3 contains 12 residues. Per germline, CDR1 SEHNR and CDR2 FQNEAQ (reference sequence). The germline V and J ends were trimmed by 1 base and 6 bases, with 7 bases remaining between them.

About this clone: A read error may produce the germline difference seen at one junction end. The chain links TRBV10-2 to TRBJ1-2, with a possible D match to TRBD1 (6 bases). The CDR3 contains 13 residues. CDR1 is WSHSY and CDR2 is SAAADI in the germline V gene. This CDR3 reads CTSRTDAPYGYTF. The CDR3 DNA reads TGCACCAGCCGGACAGATGCGCCCTATGGCTACACCTTC.

This chain uses TRBV27 with TRBJ2-6; no firm D call. Germline V gene data show CDR1 as MNHEY and CDR2 as SMNVEV (reference sequence). There are 14 residues in the CDR3. Trimming shortened V by 5 bases and J by 2 bases, and 7 bases separated the two germline ends. In DNA form, the CDR3 reads TGTGCCAGCAGTCCCTGGGCTGGGGCCAACGTCCTGACTTTC. It translates to CASSPWAGANVLTF.

The rearrangement links TRBV6-6 to TRBJ1-1; no clear D. Germline lookup yields CDR1 MNHNY and CDR2 SVGAGI (reference sequence). V was clipped by 6 bases and J by 4 bases, with 6 bases between them. The CDR3 length is 11 residues. The CDR3 nucleotides read TGTGCCAGCAGATCGGGCACTGAAGCTTTCTTT. Amino acids: CASRSGTEAFF.

This clone showed up just once. V and J are TRBV11-2 and TRBJ1-6; no clear D gene. Germline V lookup: CDR1 SGHAT, CDR2 FQNNGV. V was pared by 0 bases and J by 7 bases, with 4 bases between. The CDR3 runs to 13 residues. The chain's CDR3 is CASSLDPNSPLHF. The CDR3, as DNA: TGTGCCAGCAGCTTAGATCCGAATTCACCCCTCCACTTT.

This clone was seen only a few times. This chain links TRBV19 with TRBJ2-3, with 9 bases fitting TRBD1. The CDR3 is made up of 13 amino acids. The germline V gene encodes CDR1 LNHDA and CDR2 SQIVND (reference sequence). J was trimmed by 2 bases and V by 10 bases; bases with no gene match: 4. CDR3 DNA sequence: TGTGCCACCGGGACAGGGAACACAGATACGCAGTATTTT. Protein sequence: CATGTGNTDTQYF.

The chain is built from TRBV2 and TRBJ1-1; weak D call: TRBD1 (6 bases). Between the trimmed V and J ends, which lost 10 bases and 8 bases, there was a span of 20 bases. Germline V gene data show CDR1 as SNHLY and CDR2 as FYNNEI. This CDR3 contains 13 residues. This CDR3 is CAIKGDWAREAFF. In DNA form, the CDR3 reads TGTGCCATAAAGGGGGATTGGGCCCGAGAAGCTTTCTTT.